The clone carrying this TCR beta chain appeared many times. Its antigen is as yet unknown. The data are from a study of cytomegalovirus exposure and HLA in healthy donors. As for the study in general: Early release data held tens of millions of unique TCRs from HLA-typed donors. Whole-study results and caveats: Previously analyzed data showed that most TCR beta V segments were productive at a frequency of about 87% or about 30%. Prediction of most subjects' HLA-A and HLA-B alleles by TCR beta sequences was reportedly accurate.

13 Jbeta primers and 60 Vbeta primers were used for the PCR. The method was immunoSEQ multiplex PCR; TCRdb's version includes in-frame clones alone and lacks a portion of them. The sample consists of tens of thousands of clones, about a tenth of them appearing once. This TCR was sampled from a man between 60 and 75 years old in good health and CMV-seropositive. The sample taken for sequencing was PBMCs.

The CDR3 region is CASSRTSGSPNNEQFF. CDR3 nucleotide sequence: TGCGCCAGCAGCCGGACTAGCGGGAGCCCAAACAATGAGCAGTTCTTC. The V gene is TRBV4-1, the J gene TRBJ2-1; 13 nucleotides match TRBD2. The CDR3 length is 16 residues. Germline V lookup: CDR1 MGHRA, CDR2 YSYEKL. V shed 4 bases, J shed 5 bases, and the junction held 5 bases outside the gene matches.